Included here is one T cell receptor beta chain sequence, with context. Its antigen is unknown. The data originate from a study of graft-versus-host responses after intestinal transplantation. Study-level information: After anti-thymocyte globulin induction, recipients took tacrolimus and steroids for 2 to 3 years.

Assay: immunoSEQ multiplex PCR; the TCRdb copy retains only in-frame clones and omits some. Of around 90,000 clones in the sample, roughly 91% were seen once. This sequence was found in a human donor who was the organ donor for an intestinal transplant. The sample in question was unstimulated CD8+ T cells sorted from spleen or lymph node cells, obtained before transplant.

The CDR3 DNA is TGCAGCGTTGAGAATCCGGGGAACTACTATAATGAGCAGTTCTTC. Protein sequence: CSVENPGNYYNEQFF. The chain recombines TRBV29-1 with TRBJ2-1; possible D gene TRBD2, 5 bases. The ends were cut back, 3 bases at V and 7 bases at J, with 19 bases in the middle. The CDR3 runs to 15 residues. Per the germline V gene, CDR1 is SQVTM and CDR2 is ANQGSEA.